The rows below give T cell receptor beta chains drawn from one sample of a study of blood T cell repertoires in COVID-19. TCRdb's table, derived via immunoSEQ multiplex PCR, lists solely in-frame clones and lacks some. This table has around 200,000 clones, around 87% appearing once. The sequencing input was peripheral blood. All receptors come from a woman of 80 years or more in a cohort sampled during active or convalescent COVID-19. CDR3s include the opening cysteine and the closing phenylalanine or tryptophan. A D gene is named only where the DNA matches it firmly. Part of the rows lack a size; the others show once, few, many or a class for expanded clones.

d_gene	v_gene	abundance	j_gene	CDR3aa	CDR3nt
NA	TRBV19	few	TRBJ1-5	CASSVRARYSNQPQHF	TGTGCCAGTAGTGTCAGGGCCCGATATAGCAATCAGCCCCAGCATTTT
TRBD1	TRBV7-2	NA	TRBJ1-5	CASSTQGGGQPQHF	TGTGCCAGCAGCACACAGGGGGGCGGGCAGCCCCAGCATTTT
TRBD1	TRBV29-1	NA	TRBJ2-7	CSVRTGEFLEQYF	TGCAGCGTACGGACAGGGGAATTCCTCGAGCAGTACTTC
TRBD2	TRBV2	NA	TRBJ2-3	CASSEGGLVRDTQYF	TGTGCCAGCAGTGAAGGCGGACTAGTTCGGGATACGCAGTATTTT
TRBD1	TRBV10-3	NA	TRBJ1-2	CAISGGQLSNYGYTF	TGTGCCATCAGTGGGGGACAGCTTTCTAACTATGGCTACACCTTC
NA	TRBV9	NA	TRBJ2-6	CASSREVASSGANVLTF	TGTGCCAGCAGCAGGGAGGTGGCGAGCTCTGGGGCCAACGTCCTGACTTTC
TRBD1	TRBV30	NA	TRBJ1-5	CAWSRTGSYNQPQHF	TGTGCCTGGAGTAGGACAGGGTCTTATAATCAGCCCCAGCATTTT
TRBD1	TRBV11-3	NA	TRBJ2-7	CASSHRSRQGTEQYF	TGTGCCAGCAGCCATCGGAGCCGACAGGGAACCGAGCAGTACTTC
TRBD2	TRBV11-3	NA	TRBJ2-1	CASSSGLANDEQFF	TGTGCCAGCAGCTCGGGACTAGCTAATGATGAGCAGTTCTTC
TRBD1	TRBV14	NA	TRBJ1-1	CASGRTGTVNTEAFF	TGTGCCAGTGGACGCACCGGGACAGTGAACACTGAAGCTTTCTTT
NA	TRBV30	NA	TRBJ1-2	CAWSQGSRGYTF	TGTGCCTGGAGCCAGGGGAGTCGGGGCTACACCTTC
TRBD2	TRBV27	NA	TRBJ2-1	CASGVAGSYNEQFF	TGTGCCAGCGGCGTAGCGGGCTCCTACAATGAGCAGTTCTTC
NA	TRBV12-3/TRBV12-4	NA	TRBJ1-2	CASRSGDGYTF	TGTGCCTCCCGGAGTGGCGATGGCTACACCTTC
TRBD2	TRBV5-1	NA	TRBJ2-1	CASSPGTSGRARNEQFF	TGCGCCAGCAGCCCGGGGACTAGCGGGAGGGCCCGGAATGAGCAGTTCTTC
NA	TRBV6-5	NA	TRBJ1-1	CASSYTGQHTEAFF	TGTGCCAGCAGTTACACAGGACAGCACACTGAAGCTTTCTTT
NA	TRBV21-1	once	TRBJ1-2	CASSPPLSLEGTPGYGYTF	TGTGCCAGCAGCCCGCCTCTCTCTTTGGAGGGGACCCCCGGATATGGCTACACCTTC
TRBD2	TRBV5-5	NA	TRBJ2-7	CASSRGLIYEQYF	TGTGCCAGCAGCCGGGGACTAATCTACGAGCAGTACTTC
NA	TRBV18	NA	TRBJ1-5	CASSPEADNQPQHF	TGTGCCAGCTCACCAGAGGCGGACAATCAGCCCCAGCATTTT
TRBD1	TRBV11-2	NA	TRBJ2-7	CASSSLQGAPYEQYF	TGTGCCAGCAGCTCGCTACAGGGGGCCCCATACGAGCAGTACTTC
TRBD2	TRBV3-1/TRBV3-2	NA	TRBJ2-1	CASSPRLQRDYNEQFF	TGTGCCAGCAGCCCCCGATTACAGCGGGACTACAATGAGCAGTTCTTC
TRBD1	TRBV27	NA	TRBJ1-1	CASSLSWDRAAVAEAFF	TGTGCCAGCAGTTTATCGTGGGACAGGGCAGCTGTAGCTGAAGCTTTCTTT
TRBD2	TRBV25-1	NA	TRBJ2-3	CASSPWKAGGPGDTQYF	TGTGCCAGCAGCCCATGGAAAGCGGGAGGGCCAGGGGATACGCAGTATTTT
TRBD2	TRBV11-2	NA	TRBJ2-5	CASSPQGGGGRAETQYF	TGTGCCAGCAGCCCGCAAGGTGGGGGCGGGAGGGCCGAGACCCAGTACTTC
NA	TRBV5-4	NA	TRBJ2-7	CASSLEQAREQYF	TGTGCCAGCAGCTTGGAACAGGCTCGCGAGCAGTACTTC
TRBD2	TRBV28	NA	TRBJ2-3	CASSFPPAGGSTDTQYF	TGTGCCAGCAGTTTTCCCCCAGCGGGAGGGAGCACAGATACGCAGTATTTT
TRBD1	TRBV27	NA	TRBJ1-4	CASSMIKTGRKLFF	TGTGCCAGCAGTATGATAAAGACAGGGAGGAAACTGTTTTTT
TRBD1	TRBV11-3	NA	TRBJ2-1	CASSPGTGVNYNEQFF	TGTGCCAGCAGCCCGGGGACAGGGGTGAACTACAATGAGCAGTTCTTC
NA	TRBV6-2/TRBV6-3	NA	TRBJ1-6	CASSYSPRPLHF	TGTGCCAGCAGTTACTCCCCGAGGCCCCTCCACTTT
TRBD1	TRBV5-4	NA	TRBJ1-1	CASSPSGQGNTEAFF	TGTGCCAGCAGCCCGTCGGGACAGGGAAACACTGAAGCTTTCTTT